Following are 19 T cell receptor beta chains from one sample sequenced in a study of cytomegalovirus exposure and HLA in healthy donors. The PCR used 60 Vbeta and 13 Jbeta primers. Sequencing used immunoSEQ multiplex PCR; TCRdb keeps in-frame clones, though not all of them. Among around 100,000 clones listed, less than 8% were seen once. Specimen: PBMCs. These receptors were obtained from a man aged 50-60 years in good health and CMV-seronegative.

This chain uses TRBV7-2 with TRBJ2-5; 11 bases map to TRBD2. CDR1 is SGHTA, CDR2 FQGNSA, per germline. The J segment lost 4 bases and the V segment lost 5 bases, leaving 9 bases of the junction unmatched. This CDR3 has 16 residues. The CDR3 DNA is TGTGCCAGCAGCCGCCAACTAGCGGGAGAGTTAGAGACCCAGTACTTC. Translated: CASSRQLAGELETQYF. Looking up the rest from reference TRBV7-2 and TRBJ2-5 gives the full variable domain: GAGVSQSPSNKVTEKGKDVELRCDPISGHTALYWYRQSLGQGLEFLIYFQGNSAPDKSGLPSDRFSAERTGGSVSTLTIQRTQQEDSAVYLCASSRQLAGELETQYFGPGTRLLVL.

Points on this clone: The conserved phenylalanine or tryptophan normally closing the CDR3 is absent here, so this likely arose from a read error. CDR3 bases: TGTGCCAGTAGTTACGGGGAAGTGCAGTACTCC. Translated, it gives CASSYGEVQYS. This chain connects TRBV19 to TRBJ2-7, with D perhaps matching TRBD2 (5 bases). This CDR3 has 11 residues. The germline V gene has CDR1 LNHDA and CDR2 SQIVND (reference sequence). Trimming pared 5 bases from V and 9 bases from J, leaving 11 bases between.

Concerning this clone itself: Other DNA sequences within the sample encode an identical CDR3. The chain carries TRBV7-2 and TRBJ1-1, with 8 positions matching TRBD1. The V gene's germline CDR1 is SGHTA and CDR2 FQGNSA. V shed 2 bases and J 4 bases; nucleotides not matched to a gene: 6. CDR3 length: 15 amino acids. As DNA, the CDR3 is TGTGCCAGCAGCTTATACAGGGGGTTGAGCACTGAAGCTTTCTTT. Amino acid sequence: CASSLYRGLSTEAFF. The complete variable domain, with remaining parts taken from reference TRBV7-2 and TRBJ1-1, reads GAGVSQSPSNKVTEKGKDVELRCDPISGHTALYWYRQSLGQGLEFLIYFQGNSAPDKSGLPSDRFSAERTGGSVSTLTIQRTQQEDSAVYLCASSLYRGLSTEAFFGQGTRLTVV.

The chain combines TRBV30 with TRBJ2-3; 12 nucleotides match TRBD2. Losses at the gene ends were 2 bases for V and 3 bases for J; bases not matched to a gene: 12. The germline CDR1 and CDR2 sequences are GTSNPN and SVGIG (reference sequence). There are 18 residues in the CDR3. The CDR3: CAWSHGASGGARTDTQYF. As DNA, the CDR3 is TGTGCCTGGAGTCACGGGGCTAGCGGGGGGGCCCGGACAGATACGCAGTATTTT.

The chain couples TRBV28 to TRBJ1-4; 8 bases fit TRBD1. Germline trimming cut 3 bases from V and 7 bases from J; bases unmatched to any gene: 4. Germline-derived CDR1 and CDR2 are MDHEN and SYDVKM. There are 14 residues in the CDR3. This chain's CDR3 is CASSLSGGSEKLFF. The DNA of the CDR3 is TGTGCCAGCAGTTTGTCAGGGGGCAGTGAAAAACTGTTTTTT.

For the CDR3, the DNA is TGTGCCAGCAGCCCTACGGCTTCGGGACAGCTTGAAAAACTGTTTTTT. Protein: CASSPTASGQLEKLFF. The chain joins TRBV14 to TRBJ1-4; 7 bases line up with TRBD1. The CDR3 extends over 16 amino acids. V was clipped by 4 bases and J by 7 bases; unmatched bases: 12. Germline V gives CDR1 SGHDN, CDR2 FVKESK.

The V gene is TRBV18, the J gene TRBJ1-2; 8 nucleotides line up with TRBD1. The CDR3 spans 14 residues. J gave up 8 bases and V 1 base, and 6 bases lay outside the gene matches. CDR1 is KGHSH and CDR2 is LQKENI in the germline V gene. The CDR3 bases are TGTGCCAGCTCACCACAGTCAGGGGGCGACGGCTACACCTTC. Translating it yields CASSPQSGGDGYTF. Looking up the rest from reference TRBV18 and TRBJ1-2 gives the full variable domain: NAGVMQNPRHLVRRRGQEARLRCSPMKGHSHVYWYRQLPEEGLKFMVYLQKENIIDESGMPKERFSAEFPKEGPSILRIQQVVRGDSAAYFCASSPQSGGDGYTFGSGTRLTVV.

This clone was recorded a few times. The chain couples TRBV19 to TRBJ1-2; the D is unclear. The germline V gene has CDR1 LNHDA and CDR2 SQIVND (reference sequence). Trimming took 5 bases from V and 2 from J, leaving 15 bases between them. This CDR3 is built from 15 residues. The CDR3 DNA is TGTGCCAGTAGTCGGCAGAGAGGTGTGAACTATGGCTACACCTTC. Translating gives CASSRQRGVNYGYTF.

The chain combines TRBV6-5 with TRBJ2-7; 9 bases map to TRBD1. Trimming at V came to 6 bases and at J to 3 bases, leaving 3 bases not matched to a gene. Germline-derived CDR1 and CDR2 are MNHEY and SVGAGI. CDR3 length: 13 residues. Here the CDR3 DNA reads TGTGCCAGCAGCCGACAGGGGGTCTACGAGCAGTACTTC. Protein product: CASSRQGVYEQYF.

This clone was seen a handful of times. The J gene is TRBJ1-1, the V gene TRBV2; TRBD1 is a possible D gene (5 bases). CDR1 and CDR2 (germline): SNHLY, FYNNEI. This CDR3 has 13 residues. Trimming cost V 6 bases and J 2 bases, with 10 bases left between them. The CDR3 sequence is CASRDTENTEAFF. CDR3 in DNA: TGTGCCAGCAGGGACACAGAAAACACTGAAGCTTTCTTT. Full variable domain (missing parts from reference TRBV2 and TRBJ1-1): EPEVTQTPSHQVTQMGQEVILRCVPISNHLYFYWYRQILGQKVEFLVSFYNNEISEKSEIFDDQFSVERPDGSNFTLKIRSTKLEDSAMYFCASRDTENTEAFFGQGTRLTVV.

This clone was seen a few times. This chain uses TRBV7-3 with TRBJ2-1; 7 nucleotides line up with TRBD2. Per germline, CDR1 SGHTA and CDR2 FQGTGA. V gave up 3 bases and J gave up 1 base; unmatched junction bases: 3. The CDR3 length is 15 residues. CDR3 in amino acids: CASSFSGSSYNEQFF. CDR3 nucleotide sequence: TGTGCCAGCAGCTTTAGCGGGTCGTCCTACAATGAGCAGTTCTTC.

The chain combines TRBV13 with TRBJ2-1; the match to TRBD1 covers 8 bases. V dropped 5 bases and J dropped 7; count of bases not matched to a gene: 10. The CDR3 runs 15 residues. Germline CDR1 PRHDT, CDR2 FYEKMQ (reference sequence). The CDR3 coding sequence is TGTGCCAGCAGCCTACGGACAGGGTGGGGAAATGAGCAGTTCTTC. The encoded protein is CASSLRTGWGNEQFF. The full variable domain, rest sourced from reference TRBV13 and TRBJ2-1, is AAGVIQSPRHLIKEKRETATLKCYPIPRHDTVYWYQQGPGQDPQFLISFYEKMQSDKGSIPDRFSAQQFSDYHSELNMSSLELGDSALYFCASSLRTGWGNEQFFGPGTRLTVL.

The CDR3 loop reads CASSLTGSGVQETQYF. CDR3 coding DNA: TGCGCCAGCAGCTTGACGGGTAGCGGGGTCCAAGAGACCCAGTACTTC. This chain joins TRBV5-1 and TRBJ2-5; 8 bases align to TRBD2. J lost 1 base, V lost 1 base, and 6 bases had no gene match. The CDR3 spans 16 residues. In germline, CDR1 is SGHRS, CDR2 YFSETQ.

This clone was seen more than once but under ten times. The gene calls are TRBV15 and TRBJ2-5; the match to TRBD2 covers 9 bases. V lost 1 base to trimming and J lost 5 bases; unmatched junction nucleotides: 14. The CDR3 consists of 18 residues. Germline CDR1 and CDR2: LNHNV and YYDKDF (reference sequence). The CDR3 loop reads CATSRVWGGSGGSETQYF. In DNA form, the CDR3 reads TGTGCCACCAGCAGAGTTTGGGGTGGGAGCGGGGGGTCGGAGACCCAGTACTTC.

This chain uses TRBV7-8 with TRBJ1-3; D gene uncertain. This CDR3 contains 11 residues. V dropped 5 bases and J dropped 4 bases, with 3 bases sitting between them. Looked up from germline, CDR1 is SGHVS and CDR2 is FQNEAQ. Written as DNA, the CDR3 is TGTGCCAGCAGCATAGGAAACACCATATATTTT. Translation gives CASSIGNTIYF.

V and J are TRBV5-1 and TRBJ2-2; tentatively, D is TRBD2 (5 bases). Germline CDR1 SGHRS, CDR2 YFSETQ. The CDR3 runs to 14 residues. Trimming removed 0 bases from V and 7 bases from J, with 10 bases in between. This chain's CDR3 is CASSLDPAGGELFF. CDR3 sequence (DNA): TGCGCCAGCAGCTTGGACCCGGCGGGCGGGGAGCTGTTTTTT.

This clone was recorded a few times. CDR3 nucleotides: TGTGCCAGCTCACCACGAGTGGCGGGGGTGCAAGAGACCCAGTACTTC. Translated: CASSPRVAGVQETQYF. The rearrangement uses TRBV18 and TRBJ2-5, with 7 nucleotides matching TRBD2. Germline CDR1 is KGHSH and CDR2 is LQKENI. Germline trimming cut 1 base from V and 2 bases from J; bases unmatched to any gene: 7. This CDR3 is 16 amino acids long.

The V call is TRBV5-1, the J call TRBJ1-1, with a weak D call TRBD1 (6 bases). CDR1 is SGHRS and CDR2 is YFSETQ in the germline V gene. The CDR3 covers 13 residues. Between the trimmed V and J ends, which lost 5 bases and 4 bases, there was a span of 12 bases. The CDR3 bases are TGCGCCAGCAGTCAGGGGAGAGGCACTGAAGCTTTCTTT. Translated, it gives CASSQGRGTEAFF.

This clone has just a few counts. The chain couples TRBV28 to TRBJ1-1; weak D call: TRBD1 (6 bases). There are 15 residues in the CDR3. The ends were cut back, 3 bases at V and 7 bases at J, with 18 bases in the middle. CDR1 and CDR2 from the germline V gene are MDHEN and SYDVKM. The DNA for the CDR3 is TGTGCCAGCAGTTTGATATCAGGGGCTTCGGGTGAAGCTTTCTTT. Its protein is CASSLISGASGEAFF. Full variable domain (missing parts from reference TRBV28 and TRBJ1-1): DVKVTQSSRYLVKRTGEKVFLECVQDMDHENMFWYRQDPGLGLRLIYFSYDVKMKEKGDIPEGYSVSREKKERFSLILESASTNQTSMYLCASSLISGASGEAFFGQGTRLTVV.